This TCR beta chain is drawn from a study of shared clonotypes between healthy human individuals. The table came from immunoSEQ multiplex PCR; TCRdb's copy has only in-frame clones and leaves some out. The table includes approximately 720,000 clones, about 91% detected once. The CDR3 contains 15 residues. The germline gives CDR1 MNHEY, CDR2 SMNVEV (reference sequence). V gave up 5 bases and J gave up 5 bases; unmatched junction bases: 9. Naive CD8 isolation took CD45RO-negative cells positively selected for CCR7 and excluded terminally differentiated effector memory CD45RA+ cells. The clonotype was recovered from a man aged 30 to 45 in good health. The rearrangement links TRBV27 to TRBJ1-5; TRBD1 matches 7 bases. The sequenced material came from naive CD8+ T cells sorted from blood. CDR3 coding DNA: TGTGCCAGCAGTAGGCGACAGGGAAAGGATCAGCCCCAGCATTTT. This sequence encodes CASSRRQGKDQPQHF.